These 12 T cell receptor beta chains were sequenced from one sample in a study of T-cell memory formation after mild COVID-19. TCRdb passed the 5' RACE reads through MiXCR, listing each CDR3 protein once. The table has roughly 580,000 distinct CDR3 sequences, under 20% seen once. The sequenced material came from PBMCs or a T cell subset sorted from them (not recorded which). The receptors derive from an adult woman who had mild COVID-19 (a few samples of this study predate the infection). Cell type and time point are not known.

This clonotype was seen only a few times. V usage is TRBV10-3 and J usage is TRBJ1-3; no definite D call. The CDR3 runs 14 residues. Trimming left V 5 bases short and J 0 bases short, with 8 bases between. CDR1 is ENHRY and CDR2 is SYGVKD in the germline V gene. In nucleotides, the CDR3 is TGTGCCATCAGTCCAGCGAGCTCTGGAAACACCATATATTTT. Residues: CAISPASSGNTIYF.

This clonotype was counted ten times or more. This chain links TRBV7-9 with TRBJ2-7; TRBD2 matches 14 bases. Germline V gives CDR1 SEHNR, CDR2 FQNEAQ (reference sequence). CDR3 size: 16 residues. V shed 5 bases and J 3 bases; nucleotides not matched to a gene: 6. CDR3 in DNA: TGTGCCAGCAGCGCACAGACTAGCGGGGGGGTCTACGAGCAGTACTTC. Translating gives CASSAQTSGGVYEQYF.

The chain carries TRBV5-1 and TRBJ2-7; D is possibly TRBD2 (5 bases). From germline, CDR1 is SGHRS and CDR2 YFSETQ. The CDR3 length is 15 residues. V lost 6 bases and J 0 bases, leaving 16 bases between the germline ends. The CDR3 spells CASTWASPSSYEQYF. As DNA, the CDR3 is TGCGCCAGCACTTGGGCTAGCCCAAGCTCCTACGAGCAGTACTTC. Variable domain in full (rest from reference TRBV5-1 and TRBJ2-7): KAGVTQTPRYLIKTRGQQVTLSCSPISGHRSVSWYQQTPGQGLQFLFEYFSETQRNKGNFPGRFSGRQFSNSRSEMNVSTLELGDSALYLCASTWASPSSYEQYFGPGTRLTVT.

The chain employs TRBV12-3 or TRBV12-4 and TRBJ1-5; tentatively, D is TRBD1 (5 bases). V shed 4 bases and J shed 2 bases, with 24 bases lying between them. CDR3 size: 19 residues. CDR3 loop: CASSYRNKTETDGNQPQHF. The DNA for the CDR3 is TGTGCCAGCAGTTATCGCAATAAGACAGAAACAGATGGCAATCAGCCCCAGCATTTT.

This clonotype has just one count. The chain carries TRBV10-3 and TRBJ2-7, with 7 bases lining up with TRBD1. The ends lost 6 bases at V and 3 bases at J; junction bases unmatched: 5. CDR1 ENHRY and CDR2 SYGVKD come from the germline V gene. CDR3 length equals 13 residues. In DNA, the CDR3 is TGTGCCATCAGCCCACAGGGGATCTACGAGCAGTACTTC. This gives the protein CAISPQGIYEQYF.

In nucleotides, the CDR3 is TGTGCCAGCAGCTTAGCGGGGGTTCCTAATGGCTACACCTTC. The encoded protein is CASSLAGVPNGYTF. V and J are TRBV7-8 and TRBJ1-2, with D possibly being TRBD1 (5 bases). Germline V gene lookup returns CDR1 SGHVS and CDR2 FQNEAQ. Trimming took 0 bases from V and 6 from J, leaving 11 bases between them. CDR3 length: 14 amino acids.

The V call is TRBV7-3, the J call TRBJ2-5; TRBD2 matches 11 bases. Trimming cost V 5 bases and J 5 bases; bases outside gene matches: 10. Germline V gene lookup returns CDR1 SGHTA and CDR2 FQGTGA. The CDR3 loop spans 16 amino acids. The CDR3 DNA sequence: TGTGCCAGCAGCAAAGGGGGGTCTAGCGGGAGGGAGACCCAGTACTTC. Translating it yields CASSKGGSSGRETQYF.

In this sample, this clonotype turned up many times. This chain uses TRBV5-1 with TRBJ2-6, with 9 positions matching TRBD1. The trim removed 0 bases at V and 2 bases at J, leaving 3 bases unmatched. The CDR3 totals 17 residues. CDR1 and CDR2 from the germline V gene are SGHRS and YFSETQ. The CDR3 spells CASSLEQGAAGANVLTF. CDR3 bases: TGCGCCAGCAGCTTGGAACAGGGGGCGGCTGGGGCCAACGTCCTGACTTTC. The full variable domain, its missing parts supplied by reference TRBV5-1 and TRBJ2-6, is KAGVTQTPRYLIKTRGQQVTLSCSPISGHRSVSWYQQTPGQGLQFLFEYFSETQRNKGNFPGRFSGRQFSNSRSEMNVSTLELGDSALYLCASSLEQGAAGANVLTFGAGSRLTVL.

The gene calls are TRBV4-3 and TRBJ2-7; 9 bases match TRBD2. Germline V lookup: CDR1 LGHNA, CDR2 YSLEER. The CDR3 runs 16 residues. The junction had 8 bases not matched to a gene; V was cut back by 1 base and J by 4 bases. The CDR3 here is CASSQVVAGAGYEQYF. As DNA, the CDR3 is TGCGCCAGCAGCCAAGTTGTAGCGGGAGCGGGTTACGAGCAGTACTTC.

The chain combines TRBV20-1 with TRBJ1-1, with 7 bases aligning to TRBD1. Germline assignment: CDR1 DFQATT and CDR2 SNEGSKA (reference sequence). This CDR3 has 14 amino acids. V lost 0 bases, J lost 4 bases, and 5 bases stayed unmatched. Written as DNA, the CDR3 is TGCAGTGCTAGAGACGGGACAGCCATCACTGAAGCTTTCTTT. Protein: CSARDGTAITEAFF.

The V and J genes are TRBV5-1 and TRBJ1-4; D gene ambiguous. Trimming took 3 bases from V and 7 from J, leaving 13 bases between them. This CDR3 contains 14 residues. Germline values: CDR1 SGHRS, CDR2 YFSETQ. CDR3 loop: CASSSGAGSEKLFF. For the CDR3, the DNA is TGCGCCAGCAGCTCCGGTGCGGGCAGTGAAAAACTGTTTTTT.

The chain carries TRBV7-2 and TRBJ1-5; no reliable D call. Germline lookup yields CDR1 SGHTA and CDR2 FQGNSA. This CDR3 has 17 amino acids. Deletions cut 2 bases from V and 2 bases from J, with 16 bases between. CDR3 region: CASSLYAPRAGNQPQHF. In DNA, the CDR3 is TGTGCCAGCAGCTTATACGCCCCGAGGGCCGGCAATCAGCCCCAGCATTTT.